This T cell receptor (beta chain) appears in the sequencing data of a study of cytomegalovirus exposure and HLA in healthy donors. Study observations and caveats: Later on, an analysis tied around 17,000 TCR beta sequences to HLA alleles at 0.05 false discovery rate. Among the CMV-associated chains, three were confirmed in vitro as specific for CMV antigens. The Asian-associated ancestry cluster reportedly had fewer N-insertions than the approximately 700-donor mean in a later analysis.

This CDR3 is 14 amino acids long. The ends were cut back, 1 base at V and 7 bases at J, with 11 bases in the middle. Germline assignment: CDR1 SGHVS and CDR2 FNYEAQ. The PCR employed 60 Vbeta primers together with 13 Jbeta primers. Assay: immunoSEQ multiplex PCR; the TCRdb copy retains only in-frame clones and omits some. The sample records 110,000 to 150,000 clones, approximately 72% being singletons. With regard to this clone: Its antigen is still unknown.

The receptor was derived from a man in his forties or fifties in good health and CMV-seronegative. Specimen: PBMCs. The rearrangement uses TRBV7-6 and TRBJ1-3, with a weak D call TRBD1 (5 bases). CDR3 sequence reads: CASSLGQGSNTIYF. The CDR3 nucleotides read TGTGCCAGCAGCTTAGGGCAGGGTAGTAACACCATATATTTT.